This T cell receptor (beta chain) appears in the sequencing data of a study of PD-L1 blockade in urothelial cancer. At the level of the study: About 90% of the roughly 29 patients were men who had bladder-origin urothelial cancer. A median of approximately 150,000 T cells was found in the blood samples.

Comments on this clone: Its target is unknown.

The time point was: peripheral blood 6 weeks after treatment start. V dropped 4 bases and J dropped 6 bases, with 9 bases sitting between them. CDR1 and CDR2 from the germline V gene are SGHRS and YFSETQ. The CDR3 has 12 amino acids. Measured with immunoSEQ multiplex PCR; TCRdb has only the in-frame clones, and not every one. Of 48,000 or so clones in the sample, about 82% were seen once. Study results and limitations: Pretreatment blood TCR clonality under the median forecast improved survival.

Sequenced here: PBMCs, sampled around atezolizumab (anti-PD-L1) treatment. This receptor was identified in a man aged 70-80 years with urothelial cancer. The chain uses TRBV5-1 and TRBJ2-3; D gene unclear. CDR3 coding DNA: TGCGCCAGCAGCCCTTTAATGGATACGCAGTATTTT. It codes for CASSPLMDTQYF.